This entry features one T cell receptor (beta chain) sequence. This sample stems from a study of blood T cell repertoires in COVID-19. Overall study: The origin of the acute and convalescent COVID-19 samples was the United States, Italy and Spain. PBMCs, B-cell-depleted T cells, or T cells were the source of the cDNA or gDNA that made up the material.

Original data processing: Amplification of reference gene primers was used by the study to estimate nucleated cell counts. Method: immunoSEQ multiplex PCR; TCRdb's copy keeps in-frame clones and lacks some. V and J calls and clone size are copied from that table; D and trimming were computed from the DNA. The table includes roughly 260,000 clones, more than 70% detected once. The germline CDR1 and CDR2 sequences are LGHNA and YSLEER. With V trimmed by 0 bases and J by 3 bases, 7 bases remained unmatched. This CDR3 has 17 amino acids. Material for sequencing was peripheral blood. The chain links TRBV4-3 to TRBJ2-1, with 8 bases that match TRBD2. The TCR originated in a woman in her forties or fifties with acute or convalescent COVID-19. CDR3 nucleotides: TGCGCCAGCAGCCAAGAAGTTTCTAGCGGGCACTACAATGAGCAGTTCTTC. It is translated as CASSQEVSSGHYNEQFF.